A selection of T cell receptor beta chains follows, all from one sample in a study of memory CD4+ T cells and cytomegalovirus serostatus. Clones were read by immunoSEQ multiplex PCR, and TCRdb kept only the in-frame ones, dropping some. Of 52,000 or so clones listed, 82% are singletons. The sample consisted of memory CD4+ T cells from blood. Source of these receptors: an adult in good health and CMV-seronegative. CDR3s include the opening cysteine and the closing phenylalanine or tryptophan. D genes are given only for firm matches. Size is stated for part of the rows, as once, few or many counts, or as a class when the clone is expanded.

D gene: NA
J gene: TRBJ1-5
clone size: NA
V gene: TRBV18
CDR3 DNA: TGTGCCAGCTCACCAAACGGGACAACTGACGTCGGTCAGCCCCAGCATTTT
CDR3 protein: CASSPNGTTDVGQPQHF

D gene: NA
J gene: TRBJ2-7
clone size: NA
V gene: TRBV15
CDR3 DNA: TGTGCCACCAGCCGACGGACGGGGGGACAAGCCGAGCAGTACTTC
CDR3 protein: CATSRRTGGQAEQYF

D gene: NA
J gene: TRBJ2-3
clone size: NA
V gene: TRBV7-2
CDR3 DNA: TGTGCCAGCAGCTCCACCAGACGCACAGATACGCAGTATTTT
CDR3 protein: CASSSTRRTDTQYF

D gene: NA
J gene: TRBJ2-5
clone size: NA
V gene: TRBV6-1
CDR3 DNA: TGTGCCAGCAGTATCCGACCCTACCAAGAGACCCAGTACTTC
CDR3 protein: CASSIRPYQETQYF

D gene: NA
J gene: TRBJ2-3
clone size: NA
V gene: TRBV29-1
CDR3 DNA: TGCAGCGTTGAAGGCGCAGGGGTAAACACAGATACGCAGTATTTT
CDR3 protein: CSVEGAGVNTDTQYF

D gene: NA
J gene: TRBJ1-3
clone size: NA
V gene: TRBV2
CDR3 DNA: TGTGCCAGCAGAGAACAGGTACCTGGAAACACCATATATTTT
CDR3 protein: CASREQVPGNTIYF

D gene: NA
J gene: TRBJ2-1
clone size: NA
V gene: TRBV5-1
CDR3 DNA: TGCGCCAGCAGCTTGTCCCCGGGGACCCACAATGAGCAGTTCTTC
CDR3 protein: CASSLSPGTHNEQFF

D gene: NA
J gene: TRBJ2-7
clone size: once
V gene: TRBV5-1
CDR3 DNA: TGCGCCAGCAGCTTGCGAGTCAGCTCCTACGAGCAGTACTTC
CDR3 protein: CASSLRVSSYEQYF

D gene: TRBD2
J gene: TRBJ2-3
clone size: NA
V gene: TRBV5-1
CDR3 DNA: TGCGCCAGCAGCCCCGGACTAGCGGGGGTGGAGGATACGCAGTATTTT
CDR3 protein: CASSPGLAGVEDTQYF

D gene: NA
J gene: TRBJ1-6
clone size: NA
V gene: TRBV21-1
CDR3 DNA: TGTGCCAGCAGCAAAGCGGGACAGGGACCCCCGCTACTACCCCTCCACTTT
CDR3 protein: CASSKAGQGPPLLPLHF

D gene: NA
J gene: TRBJ2-1
clone size: NA
V gene: TRBV15
CDR3 DNA: TGTGCCACCAGCAGAAAGGACTATCCATTGCAGTTCTTC
CDR3 protein: CATSRKDYPLQFF

D gene: NA
J gene: TRBJ1-2
clone size: NA
V gene: TRBV21-1
CDR3 DNA: TGTGCCAGCAGCAAAGGAGGCCGGGACAGGGGGCAGAATGGCTACACCTTC
CDR3 protein: CASSKGGRDRGQNGYTF

D gene: TRBD2
J gene: TRBJ2-1
clone size: NA
V gene: TRBV7-2
CDR3 DNA: TGTGCCAGCAGCTTATATTCCAGCGGGGGGGCCTACAATGAGCAGTTCTTC
CDR3 protein: CASSLYSSGGAYNEQFF

D gene: NA
J gene: TRBJ1-3
clone size: NA
V gene: TRBV28
CDR3 DNA: TGTGCCAGCAGGGCCACAGGTAACTCTGGAAACACCATATATTTT
CDR3 protein: CASRATGNSGNTIYF

D gene: NA
J gene: TRBJ2-3
clone size: once
V gene: TRBV6-4
CDR3 DNA: TGTGCCAGCAGTGAACCGGGGGCTGATACGCAGTATTTT
CDR3 protein: CASSEPGADTQYF

D gene: NA
J gene: TRBJ1-3
clone size: NA
V gene: TRBV7-3
CDR3 DNA: TGTGCCAGCAGCTGCCTCCGTGGCAGACTCTCTGGAAACACCATATATTTT
CDR3 protein: CASSCLRGRLSGNTIYF

D gene: TRBD1
J gene: TRBJ2-7
clone size: NA
V gene: TRBV15
CDR3 DNA: TGTGCCACCAGCAGAGACAGGGGGCCCTACGAGCAGTACTTC
CDR3 protein: CATSRDRGPYEQYF

D gene: NA
J gene: TRBJ2-3
clone size: NA
V gene: TRBV29-1
CDR3 DNA: TGCAGCGTTGCCCTTGAGTCATCAGATACGCAGTATTTT
CDR3 protein: CSVALESSDTQYF

D gene: NA
J gene: TRBJ2-3
clone size: NA
V gene: TRBV7-2
CDR3 DNA: TGTGCCAGCAGACTAGGGGGGGCAAGCACAGATACGCAGTATTTT
CDR3 protein: CASRLGGASTDTQYF

D gene: TRBD1
J gene: TRBJ1-3
clone size: NA
V gene: TRBV9
CDR3 DNA: TGTGCCAGCAGATCAGGGGGCACGTCTGGAAACACCATATATTTT
CDR3 protein: CASRSGGTSGNTIYF

D gene: TRBD1
J gene: TRBJ1-6
clone size: NA
V gene: TRBV27
CDR3 DNA: TGTGCCAGCAGACCTACGATGGGACAGGAAAATTCACCCCTCCACTTT
CDR3 protein: CASRPTMGQENSPLHF

D gene: NA
J gene: TRBJ1-2
clone size: NA
V gene: TRBV2
CDR3 DNA: TGTGCCAGCAGTGGTAACTATGGCTACACCTTC
CDR3 protein: CASSGNYGYTF

D gene: NA
J gene: TRBJ2-1
clone size: once
V gene: TRBV7-2
CDR3 DNA: TGTGCCAGCAGCTTAGAGGGTCGATGGCTCGACTCTGACAATGAGCAGTTCTTC
CDR3 protein: CASSLEGRWLDSDNEQFF

D gene: NA
J gene: TRBJ1-3
clone size: NA
V gene: TRBV9
CDR3 DNA: TGTGCCAGCAGCGTGGAGGGGGCTGGAAACACCATATATTTT
CDR3 protein: CASSVEGAGNTIYF

D gene: NA
J gene: TRBJ1-1
clone size: NA
V gene: TRBV9
CDR3 DNA: TGTGCCAGCAGCGTAGGACTCCTGAACACTGAAGCTTTCTTT
CDR3 protein: CASSVGLLNTEAFF

D gene: NA
J gene: TRBJ1-1
clone size: few
V gene: TRBV5-1
CDR3 DNA: TGCGCCAGCAGCAGCAGGGTGTCGGAGAACACTGAAGCTTTCTTT
CDR3 protein: CASSSRVSENTEAFF

D gene: TRBD2
J gene: TRBJ2-2
clone size: NA
V gene: TRBV4-1
CDR3 DNA: TGCGCCAGCAGCCAAGAACCTAGCGGGTGGGCCGGGGAGCTGTTTTTT
CDR3 protein: CASSQEPSGWAGELFF

D gene: NA
J gene: TRBJ2-7
clone size: NA
V gene: TRBV21-1
CDR3 DNA: TGTGCCATCCCGGGACAGGGGGTCTACGAGCAGTACTTC
CDR3 protein: CAIPGQGVYEQYF

D gene: TRBD1
J gene: TRBJ2-5
clone size: few
V gene: TRBV18
CDR3 DNA: TGTGCCAGCTCACCACAATCTGCAGGGGGAGAGACCCAGTACTTC
CDR3 protein: CASSPQSAGGETQYF

D gene: NA
J gene: TRBJ2-1
clone size: few
V gene: TRBV7-2
CDR3 DNA: TGTGCCAGCAGCCTCTTCCGGGACCCCCCTGTGATCTTC
CDR3 protein: CASSLFRDPPVIF

D gene: NA
J gene: TRBJ1-1
clone size: NA
V gene: TRBV6-6
CDR3 DNA: TGTGCCAGCACCATTGGAGCGAACACTGAAGCTTTCTTT
CDR3 protein: CASTIGANTEAFF

D gene: NA
J gene: TRBJ2-7
clone size: NA
V gene: TRBV6-1
CDR3 DNA: TGTGCCAGCAGCCGGGCCCTAGACTACGAGCAGTACTTC
CDR3 protein: CASSRALDYEQYF

D gene: NA
J gene: TRBJ1-4
clone size: NA
V gene: TRBV5-4
CDR3 DNA: TGTGCCAGCAGCTTGTTTTCGAACGACGAAAAACTGTTTTTT
CDR3 protein: CASSLFSNDEKLFF

D gene: NA
J gene: TRBJ2-2
clone size: NA
V gene: TRBV11-2
CDR3 DNA: TGTGCCAGCAGCCCCGGGACTTTCTCGAACACCGGGGAGCTGTTTTTT
CDR3 protein: CASSPGTFSNTGELFF

D gene: TRBD1
J gene: TRBJ1-2
clone size: NA
V gene: TRBV5-6
CDR3 DNA: TGTGCCAGCAGCCTCAGGGGGCCAGCAGCAGGCTACACCTTC
CDR3 protein: CASSLRGPAAGYTF

D gene: NA
J gene: TRBJ1-1
clone size: NA
V gene: TRBV7-9
CDR3 DNA: TGTGCCAGCAGGGCAAGGAAGAACACTGAAGCTTTCTTT
CDR3 protein: CASRARKNTEAFF

D gene: NA
J gene: TRBJ1-2
clone size: NA
V gene: TRBV5-1
CDR3 DNA: TGCGCCAGCAGCCGGCGGGGGGCGGAGGGCTACACCTTC
CDR3 protein: CASSRRGAEGYTF

D gene: TRBD1
J gene: TRBJ2-2
clone size: once
V gene: TRBV19
CDR3 DNA: TGTGCCAGCGTCCCCACAGGGGGTACCGGGGAGCTGTTTTTT
CDR3 protein: CASVPTGGTGELFF

D gene: NA
J gene: TRBJ1-2
clone size: NA
V gene: TRBV5-1
CDR3 DNA: TGCGCCAGCAGCAACGCCGGACAGACTAACTATGGCTACACCTTC
CDR3 protein: CASSNAGQTNYGYTF

D gene: NA
J gene: TRBJ1-5
clone size: once
V gene: TRBV6-5
CDR3 DNA: TGTGCCAGCAGCGGGAGGGGGGACAATCAGCCCCAGCATTTT
CDR3 protein: CASSGRGDNQPQHF

D gene: NA
J gene: TRBJ1-6
clone size: NA
V gene: TRBV18
CDR3 DNA: TGTGCCAGCTCACCCCGGACGGCTGGGGCAAATTCACCCCTCCACTTT
CDR3 protein: CASSPRTAGANSPLHF

D gene: NA
J gene: TRBJ1-2
clone size: NA
V gene: TRBV10-3
CDR3 DNA: TGTGCCATCAGTGTGAACAGGGACTATGGCTACACCTTC
CDR3 protein: CAISVNRDYGYTF

D gene: NA
J gene: TRBJ2-7
clone size: NA
V gene: TRBV6-5
CDR3 DNA: TGTGCCAGCAGTATCGGGACACCGCCTTCCTACGAGCAGTACTTC
CDR3 protein: CASSIGTPPSYEQYF

D gene: TRBD2
J gene: TRBJ2-1
clone size: NA
V gene: TRBV6-4
CDR3 DNA: TGTGCCAGCGGGGCTAGCGGGGGAGATGAGCAGTTCTTC
CDR3 protein: CASGASGGDEQFF

D gene: NA
J gene: TRBJ1-2
clone size: NA
V gene: TRBV6-6
CDR3 DNA: TGTGCCAGCAGCCCAGACAGAAACTATGGCTACACCTTC
CDR3 protein: CASSPDRNYGYTF

D gene: NA
J gene: TRBJ1-1
clone size: NA
V gene: TRBV7-2
CDR3 DNA: TGTGCCAGCCTAAGAGAGGGAATCGGGCGCGCTGAAGCTTTCTTT
CDR3 protein: CASLREGIGRAEAFF

D gene: TRBD2
J gene: TRBJ2-5
clone size: NA
V gene: TRBV29-1
CDR3 DNA: TGCAGCGTGTCACCGGGACTAGCTGGGGAGACCCAGTACTTC
CDR3 protein: CSVSPGLAGETQYF

D gene: NA
J gene: TRBJ1-1
clone size: once
V gene: TRBV7-9
CDR3 DNA: TGTGCCAGCAGCTTAGTAACAGCGACTGAAGCTTTCTTT
CDR3 protein: CASSLVTATEAFF